This TCR beta chain stems from a study of cytomegalovirus exposure and HLA in healthy donors. About this clone itself: Its antigen is currently unknown.

The study's findings and limits: Rarity characterized most TCR sequences, yet some public TCRs appeared in many donors.

The germline V gene encodes CDR1 MGHRA and CDR2 YSYEKL. The CDR3 sequence is 14 residues long. J was trimmed by 4 bases and V by 5 bases; bases with no gene match: 4. Amplification used 60 Vbeta primers and 13 Jbeta primers. The method was immunoSEQ multiplex PCR; TCRdb's version includes in-frame clones alone and lacks a portion of them. The table shows about 70,000 clones, with about nine tenths occurring only once. The chain joins TRBV4-1 to TRBJ2-2; 7 bases line up with TRBD1. This clonotype originated in a woman in her 30s in good health and CMV-seronegative. Sequencing was done on a sample of PBMCs. The CDR3 DNA is TGCGCCAGCAGCTTTCCAGGGGGCACCGGGGAGCTGTTTTTT. This codes for CASSFPGGTGELFF.